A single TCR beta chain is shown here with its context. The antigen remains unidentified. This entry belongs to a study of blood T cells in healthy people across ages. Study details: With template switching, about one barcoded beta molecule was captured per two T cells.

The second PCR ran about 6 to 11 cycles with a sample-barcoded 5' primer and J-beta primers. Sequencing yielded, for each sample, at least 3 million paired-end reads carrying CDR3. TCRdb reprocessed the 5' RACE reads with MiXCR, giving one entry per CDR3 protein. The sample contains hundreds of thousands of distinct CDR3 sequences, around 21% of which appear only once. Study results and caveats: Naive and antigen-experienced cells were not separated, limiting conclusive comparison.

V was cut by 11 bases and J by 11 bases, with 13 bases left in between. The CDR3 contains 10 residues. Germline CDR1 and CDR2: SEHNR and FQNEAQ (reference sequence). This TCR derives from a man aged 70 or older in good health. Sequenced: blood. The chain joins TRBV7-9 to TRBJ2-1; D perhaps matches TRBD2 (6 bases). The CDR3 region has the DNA TGTGCCTCGGCAGGCGGGAAGCAGTTCTTC. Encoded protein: CASAGGKQFF.